The T cell receptor beta chain described here comes from a study of T cell repertoires in cytomegalovirus infection. Overall study: The public TCR beta signatures pointed to both CMV infection and matching HLA type. General study points: Cumulative public TCR beta family frequency identified carriers of CMV plus the relevant HLA. Ex vivo, HLA-C-restricted CMV-specific TCR beta clonotypes prevailed over the rest of the response.

Turning to this clonotype: Its target is not known. Here the CDR3 omits its conserved ending phenylalanine or tryptophan, so a read error is the likely source.

TCRdb re-called the reads through MiXCR, storing one row per CDR3 protein. The repertoire has 85,000 to 130,000 distinct CDR3 sequences, less than 25% of them found once; the top ten carry about two fifths. V was shortened by 4 bases and J by 0 bases, with 10 bases between the two germline ends. From germline, CDR1 is LGHNA and CDR2 YSLEER. The CDR3 runs 14 residues. Sequencing input: CD8+ T cells from PBMCs. This clonotype originated in a human donor in good health (CMV status not recorded). Some clones in this sample may be carry-over from other donors' samples. This sequence joins TRBV4-3 and TRBJ2-7; D is unclear. CDR3 bases: TGCGCCAGCAGCCCGTCCGTAAGCTCCTACGAGCAGTACTCC. Protein product: CASSPSVSSYEQYS.